This T cell receptor beta chain stems from a study of shared clonotypes between healthy human individuals. Findings of the study overall: Clonotypes which were not shared had lower generation probabilities than clonotypes that all four donors shared. The study drew on few donors, limiting represented genetic and exposure-history diversity.

Looked up from germline, CDR1 is MDHEN and CDR2 is SYDVKM. The CDR3 loop spans 12 amino acids. The V end lost 7 bases, the J end lost 7 bases, and 12 bases lay between the germline ends. Every donor, a Caucasian adult, lived in Nashville, Tennessee. As for this clone: Antigen specificity is unknown.

TCRdb keeps only in-frame clones here, not all; method: immunoSEQ multiplex PCR. The data contain 2,500,000 or so clones, 90% to 95% of them singletons. The source is a man between 18 and 35 years old in good health. The sequencing sample was made of naive CD4+ T cells sorted from blood. As for subset: CD45RA+ positively selected. This chain uses TRBV28 with TRBJ2-3; D not resolved. The CDR3 coding sequence is TGTGCCAGCACCCAGTCGCGGAATACGCAGTATTTT. It translates to CASTQSRNTQYF.